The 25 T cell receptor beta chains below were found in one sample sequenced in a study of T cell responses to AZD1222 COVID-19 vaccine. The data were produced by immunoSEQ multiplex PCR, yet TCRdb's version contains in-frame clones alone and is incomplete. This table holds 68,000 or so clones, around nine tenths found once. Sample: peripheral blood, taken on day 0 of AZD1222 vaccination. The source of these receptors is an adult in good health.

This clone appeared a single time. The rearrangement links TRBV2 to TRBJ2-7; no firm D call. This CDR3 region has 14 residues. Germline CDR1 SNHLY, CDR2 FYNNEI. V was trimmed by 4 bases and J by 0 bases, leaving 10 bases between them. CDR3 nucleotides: TGTGCCAGCAGTGTCGGCCTATTCTCCTACGAGCAGTACTTC. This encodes CASSVGLFSYEQYF.

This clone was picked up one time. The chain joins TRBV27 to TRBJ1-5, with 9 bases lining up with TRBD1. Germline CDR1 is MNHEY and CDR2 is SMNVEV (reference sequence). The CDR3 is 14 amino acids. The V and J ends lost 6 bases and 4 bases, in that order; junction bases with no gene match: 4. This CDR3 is CASRTTGGNQPQHF. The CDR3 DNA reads TGTGCCAGCAGGACGACAGGGGGTAATCAGCCCCAGCATTTT.

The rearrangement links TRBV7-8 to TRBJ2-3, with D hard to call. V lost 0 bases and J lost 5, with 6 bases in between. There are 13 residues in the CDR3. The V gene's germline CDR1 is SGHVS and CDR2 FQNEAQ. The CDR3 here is CASSLAIGDTQYF. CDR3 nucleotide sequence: TGTGCCAGCAGCTTAGCGATTGGAGATACGCAGTATTTT.

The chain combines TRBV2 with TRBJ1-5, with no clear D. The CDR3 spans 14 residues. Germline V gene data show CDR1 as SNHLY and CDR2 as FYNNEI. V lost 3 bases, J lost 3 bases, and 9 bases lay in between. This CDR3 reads CASSEWRNNQPQHF. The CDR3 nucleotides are TGTGCCAGCAGTGAGTGGCGAAACAATCAGCCCCAGCATTTT.

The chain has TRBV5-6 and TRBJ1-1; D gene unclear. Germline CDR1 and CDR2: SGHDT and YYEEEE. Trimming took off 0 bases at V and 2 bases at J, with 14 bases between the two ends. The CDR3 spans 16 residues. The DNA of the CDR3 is TGTGCCAGCAGCTTGGCGGGCCGACCCCTTAACACTGAAGCTTTCTTT. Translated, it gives CASSLAGRPLNTEAFF. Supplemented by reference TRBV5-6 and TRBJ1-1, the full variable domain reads DAGVTQSPTHLIKTRGQQVTLRCSPKSGHDTVSWYQQALGQGPQFIFQYYEEEERQRGNFPDRFSGHQFPNYSSELNVNALLLGDSALYLCASSLAGRPLNTEAFFGQGTRLTVV.

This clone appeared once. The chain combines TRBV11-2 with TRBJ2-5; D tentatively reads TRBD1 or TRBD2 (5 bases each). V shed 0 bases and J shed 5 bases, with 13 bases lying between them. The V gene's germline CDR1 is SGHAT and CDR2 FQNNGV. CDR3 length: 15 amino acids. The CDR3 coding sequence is TGTGCCAGCAGCTTAGATCGAGGGGAAACGGAGACCCAGTACTTC. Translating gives CASSLDRGETETQYF.

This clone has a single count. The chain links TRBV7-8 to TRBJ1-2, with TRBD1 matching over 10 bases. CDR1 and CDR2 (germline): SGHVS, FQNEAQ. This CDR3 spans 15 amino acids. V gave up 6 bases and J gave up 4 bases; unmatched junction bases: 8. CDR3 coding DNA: TGTGCCAGCAGTTACCGACAGGGGGCAAGCTATGGCTACACCTTC. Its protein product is CASSYRQGASYGYTF.

This CDR3 is CARSWEGTGTDEQFF. The DNA of the CDR3 is TGTGCCAGAAGCTGGGAGGGTACAGGGACTGATGAGCAGTTCTTC. The chain employs TRBV5-3 and TRBJ2-1, with a possible D match to TRBD2 (7 bases). TRBV5-3 is an open reading frame, and its role is uncertain. Trimming pared 3 bases from V and 8 bases from J, leaving 18 bases between. CDR3 length: 15 residues.

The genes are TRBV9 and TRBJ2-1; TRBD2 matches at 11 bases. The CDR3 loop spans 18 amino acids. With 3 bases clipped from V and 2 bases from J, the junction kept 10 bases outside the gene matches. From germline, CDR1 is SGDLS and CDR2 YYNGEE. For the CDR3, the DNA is TGTGCCAGCAGCGCGCACTTGTTAGCGGGAGGGACCTACAATGAGCAGTTCTTC. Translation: CASSAHLLAGGTYNEQFF.

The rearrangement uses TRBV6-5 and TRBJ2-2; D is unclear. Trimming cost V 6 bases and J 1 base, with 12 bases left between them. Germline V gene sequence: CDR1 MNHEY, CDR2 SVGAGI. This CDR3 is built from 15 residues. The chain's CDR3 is CASRGIAGNTGELFF. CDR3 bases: TGTGCCAGCAGGGGGATTGCAGGGAACACCGGGGAGCTGTTTTTT.

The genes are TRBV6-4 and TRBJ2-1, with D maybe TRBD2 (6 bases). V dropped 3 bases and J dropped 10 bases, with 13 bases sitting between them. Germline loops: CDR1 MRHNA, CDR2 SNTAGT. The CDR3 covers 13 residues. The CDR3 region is CASSERPSGEQFF. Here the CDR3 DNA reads TGTGCCAGCAGTGAGCGGCCGAGCGGGGAGCAGTTCTTC.

The CDR3 DNA reads TGTGCCAGCAGCCCTGGGGACTCTTACCGCTATGGCTACACCTTC. Encoded protein: CASSPGDSYRYGYTF. The chain couples TRBV7-9 to TRBJ1-2, with D possibly being TRBD1 (5 bases). Looked up from germline, CDR1 is SEHNR and CDR2 is FQNEAQ (reference sequence). The CDR3 has 15 amino acids. V gave up 5 bases and J gave up 4 bases, with 17 bases separating them.

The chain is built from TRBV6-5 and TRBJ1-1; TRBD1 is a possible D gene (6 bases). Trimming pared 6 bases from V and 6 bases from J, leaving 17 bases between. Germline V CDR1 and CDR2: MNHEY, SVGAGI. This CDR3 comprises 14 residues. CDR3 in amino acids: CASSHRTVGPEAFF. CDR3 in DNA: TGTGCCAGCAGCCACAGGACAGTTGGCCCTGAAGCTTTCTTT.

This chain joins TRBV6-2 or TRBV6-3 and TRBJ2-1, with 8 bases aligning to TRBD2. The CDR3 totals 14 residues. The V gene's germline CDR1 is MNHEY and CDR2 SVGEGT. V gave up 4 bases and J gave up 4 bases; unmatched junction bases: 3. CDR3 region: CASSSLAGYNEQFF. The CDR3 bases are TGTGCCAGCAGTTCTCTAGCGGGTTACAATGAGCAGTTCTTC.

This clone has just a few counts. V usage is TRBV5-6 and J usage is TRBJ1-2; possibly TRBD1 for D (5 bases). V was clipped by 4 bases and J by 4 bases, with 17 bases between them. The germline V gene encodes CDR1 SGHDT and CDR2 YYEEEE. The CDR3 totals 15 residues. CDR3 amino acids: CASSPVSARAYGYTF. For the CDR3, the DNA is TGTGCCAGCAGCCCAGTATCCGCCAGGGCCTATGGCTACACCTTC. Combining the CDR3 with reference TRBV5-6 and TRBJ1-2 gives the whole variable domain DAGVTQSPTHLIKTRGQQVTLRCSPKSGHDTVSWYQQALGQGPQFIFQYYEEEERQRGNFPDRFSGHQFPNYSSELNVNALLLGDSALYLCASSPVSARAYGYTFGSGTRLTVV.

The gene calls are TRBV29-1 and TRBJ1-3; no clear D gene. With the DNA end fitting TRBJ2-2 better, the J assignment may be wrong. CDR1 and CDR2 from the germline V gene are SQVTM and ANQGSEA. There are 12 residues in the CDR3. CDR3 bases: TGCAGCGTAAGGGCGGCAACCGGGGAGCTGTTTTTT. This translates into CSVRAATGELFF.

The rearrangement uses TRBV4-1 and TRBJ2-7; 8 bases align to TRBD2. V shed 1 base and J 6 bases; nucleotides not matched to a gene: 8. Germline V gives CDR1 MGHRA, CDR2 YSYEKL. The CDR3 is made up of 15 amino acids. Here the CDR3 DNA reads TGCGCCAGCAGCCAAGGATCGAGCGGGAGTTTCGAGCAGTACTTC. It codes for CASSQGSSGSFEQYF.

The CDR3 protein is CATSGLAGPGELFF. The CDR3 DNA is TGTGCCACCAGTGGACTAGCGGGGCCCGGGGAGCTGTTTTTT. V gene TRBV15 combines with J gene TRBJ2-2, with TRBD2 matching over 12 bases. Germline CDR1 reads LNHNV; CDR2 reads YYDKDF (reference sequence). V lost 6 bases and J lost 6; bases outside the gene matches: 2. The CDR3 loop spans 14 amino acids. The whole variable domain, filled in from reference TRBV15 and TRBJ2-2, reads DAMVIQNPRYQVTQFGKPVTLSCSQTLNHNVMYWYQQKSSQAPKLLFHYYDKDFNNEADTPDNFQSRRPNTSFCFLDIRSPGLGDTAMYLCATSGLAGPGELFFGEGSRLTVL.

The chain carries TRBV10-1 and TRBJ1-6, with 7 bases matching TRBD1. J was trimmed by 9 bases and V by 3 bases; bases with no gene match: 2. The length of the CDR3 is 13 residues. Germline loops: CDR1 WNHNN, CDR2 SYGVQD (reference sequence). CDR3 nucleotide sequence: TGCGCCAGCAGTGAATACAGGGGTTCACCCCTCCACTTT. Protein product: CASSEYRGSPLHF.

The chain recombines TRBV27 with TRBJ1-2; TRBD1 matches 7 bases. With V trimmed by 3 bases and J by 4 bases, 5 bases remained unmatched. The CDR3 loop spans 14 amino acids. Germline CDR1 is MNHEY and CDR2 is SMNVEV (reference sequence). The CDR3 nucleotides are TGTGCCAGCAGTTTGGGACAGTTCAGCTATGGCTACACCTTC. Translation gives CASSLGQFSYGYTF.

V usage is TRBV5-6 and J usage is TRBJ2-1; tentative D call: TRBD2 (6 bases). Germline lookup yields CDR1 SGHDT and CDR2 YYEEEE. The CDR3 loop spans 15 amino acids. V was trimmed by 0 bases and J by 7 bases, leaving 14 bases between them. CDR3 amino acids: CASSLAGTGRNEQFF. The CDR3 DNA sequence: TGTGCCAGCAGCTTGGCCGGGACTGGTAGGAATGAGCAGTTCTTC.

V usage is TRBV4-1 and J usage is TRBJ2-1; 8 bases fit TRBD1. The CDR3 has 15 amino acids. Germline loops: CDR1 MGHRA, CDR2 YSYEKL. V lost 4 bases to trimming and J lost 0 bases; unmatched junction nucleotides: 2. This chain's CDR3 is CASSLDRGSYNEQFF. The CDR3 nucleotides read TGCGCCAGCAGCCTAGACAGGGGCTCCTACAATGAGCAGTTCTTC.

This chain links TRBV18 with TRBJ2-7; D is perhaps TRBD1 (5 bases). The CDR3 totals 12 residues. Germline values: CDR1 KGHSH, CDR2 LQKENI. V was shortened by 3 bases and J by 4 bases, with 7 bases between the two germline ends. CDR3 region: CASSPDSYEQYF. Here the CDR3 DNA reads TGTGCCAGCTCACCCGACAGTTACGAGCAGTACTTC.

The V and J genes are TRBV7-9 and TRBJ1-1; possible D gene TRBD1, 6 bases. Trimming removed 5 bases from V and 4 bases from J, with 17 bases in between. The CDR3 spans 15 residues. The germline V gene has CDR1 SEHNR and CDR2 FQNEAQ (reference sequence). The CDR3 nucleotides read TGTGCCAGCAGCCGCTCAACAGGGATGGGCACTGAAGCTTTCTTT. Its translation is CASSRSTGMGTEAFF.

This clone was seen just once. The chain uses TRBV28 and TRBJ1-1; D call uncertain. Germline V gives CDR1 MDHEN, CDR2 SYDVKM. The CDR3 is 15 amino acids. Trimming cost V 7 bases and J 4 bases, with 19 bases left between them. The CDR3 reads CASIEYRGRGTEAFF. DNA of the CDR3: TGTGCCAGCATTGAGTATCGGGGTCGGGGCACTGAAGCTTTCTTT. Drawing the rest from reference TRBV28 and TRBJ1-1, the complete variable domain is DVKVTQSSRYLVKRTGEKVFLECVQDMDHENMFWYRQDPGLGLRLIYFSYDVKMKEKGDIPEGYSVSREKKERFSLILESASTNQTSMYLCASIEYRGRGTEAFFGQGTRLTVV.